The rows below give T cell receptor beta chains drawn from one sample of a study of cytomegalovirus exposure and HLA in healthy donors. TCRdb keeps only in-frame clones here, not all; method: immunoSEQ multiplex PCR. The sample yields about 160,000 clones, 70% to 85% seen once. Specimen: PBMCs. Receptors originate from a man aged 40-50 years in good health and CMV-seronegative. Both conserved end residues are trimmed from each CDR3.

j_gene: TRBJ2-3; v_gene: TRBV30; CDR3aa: AWSVGAGGTDTQY
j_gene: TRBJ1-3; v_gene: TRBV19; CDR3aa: ASWSGNTIY
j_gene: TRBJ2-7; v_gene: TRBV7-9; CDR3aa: ASSLTQGASEQY
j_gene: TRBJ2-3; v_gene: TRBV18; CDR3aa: ASSQRQGVYTDTQY
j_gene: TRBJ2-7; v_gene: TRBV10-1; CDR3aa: ASSEPLRYEQY
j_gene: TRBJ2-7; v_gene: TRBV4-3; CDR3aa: ASSQEEQDYEQY
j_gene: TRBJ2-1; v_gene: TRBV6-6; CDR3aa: ASSYGTGRNEQF
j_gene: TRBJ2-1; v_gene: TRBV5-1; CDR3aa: ASSLVEGNEQF
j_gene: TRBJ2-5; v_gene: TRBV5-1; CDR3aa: ASRFGAAPEETQY
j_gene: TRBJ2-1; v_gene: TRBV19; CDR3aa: ASSIGPSSYNEQF
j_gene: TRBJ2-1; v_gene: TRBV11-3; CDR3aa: ASSLDLYNEQF
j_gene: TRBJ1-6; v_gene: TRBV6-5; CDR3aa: ASSSGQSSYNSPLH
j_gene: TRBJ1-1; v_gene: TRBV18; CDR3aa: ASSSSGGMNTEAF
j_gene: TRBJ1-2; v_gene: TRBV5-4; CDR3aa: ASSDRDRGPYGYT
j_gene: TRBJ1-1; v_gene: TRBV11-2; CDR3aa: ASSRQGNTEAF
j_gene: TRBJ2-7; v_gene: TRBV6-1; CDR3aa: ASKSSGDSSYEQY
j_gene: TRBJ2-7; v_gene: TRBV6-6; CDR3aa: ASSFGTATYEQY
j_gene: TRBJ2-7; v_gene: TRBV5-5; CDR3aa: ASSLTGTGVTYEQY
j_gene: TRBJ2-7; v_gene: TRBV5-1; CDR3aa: ASSYGGWTYEQY
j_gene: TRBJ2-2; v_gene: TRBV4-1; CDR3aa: ASSHILAGFTGELF
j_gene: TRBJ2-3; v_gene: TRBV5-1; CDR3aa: ASSLGVAGGLSTDTQY
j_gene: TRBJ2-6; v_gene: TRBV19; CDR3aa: ASSAGTGAPSGANVLT
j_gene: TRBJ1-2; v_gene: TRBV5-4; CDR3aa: ASSFQTGVANYGYT
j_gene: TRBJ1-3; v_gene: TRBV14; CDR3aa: ASGKTGANTIY
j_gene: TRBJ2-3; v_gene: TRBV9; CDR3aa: ASSGRGGDSTDTQY
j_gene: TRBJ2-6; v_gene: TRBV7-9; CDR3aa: ASSVLTGFPGANVLT
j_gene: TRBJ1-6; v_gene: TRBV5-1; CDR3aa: ASSLRSYNSPLH
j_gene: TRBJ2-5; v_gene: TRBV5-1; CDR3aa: ASSSLTGVEETQY
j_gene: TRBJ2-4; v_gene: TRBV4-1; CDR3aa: ASSQGQGTGTIQY
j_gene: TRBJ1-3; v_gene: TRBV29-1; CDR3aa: SVRGEAGNTIY
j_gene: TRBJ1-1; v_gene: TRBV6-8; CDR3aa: ASSYSRGNNTEAF
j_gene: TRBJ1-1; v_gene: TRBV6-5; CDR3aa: ASSYFGGTTEAF
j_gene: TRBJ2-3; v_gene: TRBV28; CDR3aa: ASITTSGITDTQY
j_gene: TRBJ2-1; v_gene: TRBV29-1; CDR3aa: SVEKGASYNEQF
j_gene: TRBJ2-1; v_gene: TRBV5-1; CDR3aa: ASSLENILNEQF
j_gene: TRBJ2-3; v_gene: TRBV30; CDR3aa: AWSLLGGLADTQY
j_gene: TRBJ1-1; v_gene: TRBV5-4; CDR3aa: ASSQDTEAF
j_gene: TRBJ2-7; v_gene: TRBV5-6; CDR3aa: ASSSKLAVSSYEQY
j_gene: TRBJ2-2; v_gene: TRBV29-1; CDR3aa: SVEPEGNTGELF
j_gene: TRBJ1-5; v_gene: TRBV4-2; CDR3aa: ASSQVIGQGNQPQH
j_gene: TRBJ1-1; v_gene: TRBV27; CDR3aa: ASSLTGVGSKAF
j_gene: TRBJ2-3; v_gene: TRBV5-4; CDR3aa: ASTYAIRGTSSTDTQY
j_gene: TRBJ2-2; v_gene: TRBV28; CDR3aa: ASSLSGELF
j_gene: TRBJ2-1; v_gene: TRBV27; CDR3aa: ASTPFGGGNEQF
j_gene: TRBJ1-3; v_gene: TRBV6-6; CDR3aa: ASSLTDRGRGNTIY
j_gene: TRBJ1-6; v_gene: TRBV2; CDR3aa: ASSGTDNSPLH
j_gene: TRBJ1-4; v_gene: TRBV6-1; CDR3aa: ASSEQGWGEKLF
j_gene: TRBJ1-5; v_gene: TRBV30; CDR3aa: AWSGGQGGNQPQH
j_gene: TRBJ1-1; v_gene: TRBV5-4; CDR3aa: ASSSDSLEAF
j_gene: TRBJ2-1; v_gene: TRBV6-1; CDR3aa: ASRTGYNEQF
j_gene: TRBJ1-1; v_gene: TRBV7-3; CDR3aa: ASRETLNTEAF
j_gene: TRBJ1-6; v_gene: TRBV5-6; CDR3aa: ASSLDRRGSPLH
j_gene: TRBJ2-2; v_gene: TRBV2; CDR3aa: ARASGTGELF
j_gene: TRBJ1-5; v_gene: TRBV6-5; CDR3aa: ATRWEGGGQPQH
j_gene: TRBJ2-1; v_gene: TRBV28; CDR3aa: ATQNTRDRDYNEQF
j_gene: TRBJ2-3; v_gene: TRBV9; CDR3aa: ASSPYLRLDRASGGRTDTQY
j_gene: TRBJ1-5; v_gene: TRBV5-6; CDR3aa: ASSWTIQPQH
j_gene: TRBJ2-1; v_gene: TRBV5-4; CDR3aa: ASSSGQGRLVQF
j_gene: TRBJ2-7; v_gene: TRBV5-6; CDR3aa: ASSSDRGQREQY
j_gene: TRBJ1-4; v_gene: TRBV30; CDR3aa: AWSQLTDTNKLF